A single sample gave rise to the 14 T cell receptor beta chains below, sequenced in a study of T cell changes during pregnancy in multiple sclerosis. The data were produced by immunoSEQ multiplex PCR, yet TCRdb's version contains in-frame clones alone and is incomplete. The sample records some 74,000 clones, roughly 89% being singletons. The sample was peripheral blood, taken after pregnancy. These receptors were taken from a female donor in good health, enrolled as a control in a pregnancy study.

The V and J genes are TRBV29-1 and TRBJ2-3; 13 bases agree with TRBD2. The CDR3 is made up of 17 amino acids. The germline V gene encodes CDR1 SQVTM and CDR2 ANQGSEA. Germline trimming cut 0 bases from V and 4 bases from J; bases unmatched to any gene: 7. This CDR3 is CSVEDPTSGRVPDTQYF. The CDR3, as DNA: TGCAGCGTTGAAGATCCCACTAGCGGGAGGGTCCCAGATACGCAGTATTTT.

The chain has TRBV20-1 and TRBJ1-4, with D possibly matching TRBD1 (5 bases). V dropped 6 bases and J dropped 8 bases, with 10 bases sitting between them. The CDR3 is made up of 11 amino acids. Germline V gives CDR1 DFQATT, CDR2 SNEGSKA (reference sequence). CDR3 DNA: TGCAGTGCGAGCGGGGGGGAAAAACTGTTTTTT. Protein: CSASGGEKLFF.

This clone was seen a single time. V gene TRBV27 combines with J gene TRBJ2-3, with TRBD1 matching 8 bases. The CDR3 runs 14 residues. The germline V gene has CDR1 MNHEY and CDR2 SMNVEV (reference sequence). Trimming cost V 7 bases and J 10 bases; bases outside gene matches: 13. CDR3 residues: CASNVGAGGLAQYF. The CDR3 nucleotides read TGTGCCAGCAATGTGGGGGCAGGGGGCTTAGCGCAGTATTTT.

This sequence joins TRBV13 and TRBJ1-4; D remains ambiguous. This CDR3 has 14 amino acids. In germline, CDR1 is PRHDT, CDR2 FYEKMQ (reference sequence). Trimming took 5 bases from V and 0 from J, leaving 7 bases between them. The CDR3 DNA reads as TGTGCCAGCAGCCACGGGGCAACTAATGAAAAACTGTTTTTT. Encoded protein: CASSHGATNEKLFF.

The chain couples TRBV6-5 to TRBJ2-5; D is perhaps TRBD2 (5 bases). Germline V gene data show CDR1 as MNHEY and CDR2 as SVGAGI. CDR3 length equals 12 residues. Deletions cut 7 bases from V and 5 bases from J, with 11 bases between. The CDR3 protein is CASKRGGETQYF. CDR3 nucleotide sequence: TGTGCCAGCAAAAGAGGCGGGGAGACCCAGTACTTC.

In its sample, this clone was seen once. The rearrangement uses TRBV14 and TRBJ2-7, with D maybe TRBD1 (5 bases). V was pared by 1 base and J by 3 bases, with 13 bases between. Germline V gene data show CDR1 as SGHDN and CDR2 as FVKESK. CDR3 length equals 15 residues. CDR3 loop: CASSQGAGYFYEQYF. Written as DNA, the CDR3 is TGTGCCAGCAGCCAAGGGGCAGGGTATTTCTACGAGCAGTACTTC.

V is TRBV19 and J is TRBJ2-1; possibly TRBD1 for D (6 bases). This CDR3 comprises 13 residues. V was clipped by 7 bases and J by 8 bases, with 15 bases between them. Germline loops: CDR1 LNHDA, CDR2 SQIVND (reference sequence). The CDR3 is CASTKQGDHEQFF. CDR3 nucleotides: TGTGCCAGTACCAAACAGGGTGACCATGAGCAGTTCTTC. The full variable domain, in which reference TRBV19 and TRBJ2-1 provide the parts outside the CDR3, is DGGITQSPKYLFRKEGQNVTLSCEQNLNHDAMYWYRQDPGQGLRLIYYSQIVNDFQKGDIAEGYSVSREKKESFPLTVTSAQKNPTAFYLCASTKQGDHEQFFGPGTRLTVL.

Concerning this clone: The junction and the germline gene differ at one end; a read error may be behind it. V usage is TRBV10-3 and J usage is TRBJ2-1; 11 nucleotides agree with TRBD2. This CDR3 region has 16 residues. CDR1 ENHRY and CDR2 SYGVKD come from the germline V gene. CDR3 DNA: TGTGCCATCAGTGAGTCTAGCGGGAGGGCCTATAATGAGCAGTTCTTC. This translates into CAISESSGRAYNEQFF.

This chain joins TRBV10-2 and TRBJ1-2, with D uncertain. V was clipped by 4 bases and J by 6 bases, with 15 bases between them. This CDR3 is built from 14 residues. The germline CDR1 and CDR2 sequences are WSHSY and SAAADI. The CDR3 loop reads CASSADGVSDGYTF. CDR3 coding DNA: TGCGCCAGCAGTGCAGACGGGGTATCTGATGGCTACACCTTC.

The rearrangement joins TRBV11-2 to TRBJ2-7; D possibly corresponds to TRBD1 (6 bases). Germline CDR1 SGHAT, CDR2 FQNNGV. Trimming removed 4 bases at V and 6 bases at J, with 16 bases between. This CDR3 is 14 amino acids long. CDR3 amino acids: CASSSSAGAREQYF. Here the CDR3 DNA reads TGTGCCAGCAGCTCGTCGGCAGGGGCCCGCGAGCAGTACTTC.

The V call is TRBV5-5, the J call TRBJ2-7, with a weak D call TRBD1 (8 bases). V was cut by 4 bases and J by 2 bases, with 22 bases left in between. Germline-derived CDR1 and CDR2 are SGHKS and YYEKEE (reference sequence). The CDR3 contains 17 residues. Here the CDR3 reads CASSTGGGNVPPYEQYF. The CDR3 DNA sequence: TGTGCCAGCAGCACAGGGGGGGGAAATGTCCCCCCCTACGAGCAGTACTTC.

CDR3 region: CASSQDRGNRGYTF. DNA of the CDR3: TGCGCCAGCAGCCAAGATCGAGGGAATCGTGGCTACACCTTC. V is TRBV4-3 and J is TRBJ1-2; D remains ambiguous. Between the trimmed V and J ends, which lost 0 bases and 7 bases, there was a span of 12 bases. This CDR3 contains 14 residues. Per the germline V gene, CDR1 is LGHNA and CDR2 is YSLEER.

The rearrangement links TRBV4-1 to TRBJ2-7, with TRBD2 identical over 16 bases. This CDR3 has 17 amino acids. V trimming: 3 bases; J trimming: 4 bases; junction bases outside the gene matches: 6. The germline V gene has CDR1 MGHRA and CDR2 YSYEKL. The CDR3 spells CASSHGTSGRAPYEQYF. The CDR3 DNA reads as TGCGCCAGCAGCCATGGGACTAGCGGGAGGGCCCCTTACGAGCAGTACTTC.

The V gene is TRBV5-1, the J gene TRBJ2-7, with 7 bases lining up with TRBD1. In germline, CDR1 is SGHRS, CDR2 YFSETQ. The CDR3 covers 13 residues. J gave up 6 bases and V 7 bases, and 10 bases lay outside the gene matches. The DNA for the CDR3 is TGCGCCAGCCAACCGGGACAGAACTCCGAGCAGTACTTC. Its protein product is CASQPGQNSEQYF.